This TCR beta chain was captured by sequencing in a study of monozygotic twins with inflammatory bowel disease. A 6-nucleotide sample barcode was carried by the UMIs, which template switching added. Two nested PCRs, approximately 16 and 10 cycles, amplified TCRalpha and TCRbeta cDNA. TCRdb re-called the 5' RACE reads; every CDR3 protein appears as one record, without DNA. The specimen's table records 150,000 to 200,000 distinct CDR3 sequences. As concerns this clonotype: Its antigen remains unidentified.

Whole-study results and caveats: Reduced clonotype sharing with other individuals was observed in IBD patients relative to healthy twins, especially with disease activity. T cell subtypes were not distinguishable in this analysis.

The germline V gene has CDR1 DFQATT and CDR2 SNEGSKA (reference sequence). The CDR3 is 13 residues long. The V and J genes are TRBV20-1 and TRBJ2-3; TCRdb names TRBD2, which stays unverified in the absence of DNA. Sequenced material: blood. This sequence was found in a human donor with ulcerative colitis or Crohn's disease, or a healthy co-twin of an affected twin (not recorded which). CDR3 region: CSAGTSGSVVQYF.